A single sample is the source of the 31 T cell receptor beta chains below, sequenced in a study of blood T cell repertoires in COVID-19. Generated by immunoSEQ multiplex PCR, the TCRdb table keeps only in-frame clones and is missing some. Among about 180,000 clones listed, under 85% were seen once. The sequenced material came from peripheral blood. These receptors all come from a woman aged 70 to 79 with COVID-19, enrolled during active disease.

The chain combines TRBV9 with TRBJ1-2, with 7 bases fitting TRBD1. The CDR3 has 12 residues. Losses at the gene ends were 8 bases for V and 4 bases for J; bases not matched to a gene: 5. Germline V gene lookup returns CDR1 SGDLS and CDR2 YYNGEE. For the CDR3, the DNA is TGTGCCAGTAGGGACAGTCTCTATGGCTACACCTTC. Protein sequence: CASRDSLYGYTF.

The V and J genes are TRBV28 and TRBJ2-7; D possibly corresponds to TRBD1 (6 bases). V was trimmed by 2 bases and J by 0 bases, leaving 11 bases between them. The CDR3 runs 15 residues. The germline gives CDR1 MDHEN, CDR2 SYDVKM. CDR3 nucleotides: TGTGCCAGCAGTTTACCGACAGGATTCTCCTACGAGCAGTACTTC. It encodes CASSLPTGFSYEQYF.

The chain has TRBV19 and TRBJ2-7, with D possibly being TRBD1 (6 bases). This CDR3 has 14 amino acids. Germline V gives CDR1 LNHDA, CDR2 SQIVND (reference sequence). V lost 0 bases and J 3 bases, leaving 9 bases between the germline ends. The CDR3 region has the DNA TGTGCCAGTAGTATAGACCACAGGGACTACGAGCAGTACTTC. Translation gives CASSIDHRDYEQYF.

CDR3 residues: CASSLSGQGVEKLFF. The DNA of the CDR3 is TGTGCCAGCAGTTTATCGGGACAGGGGGTGGAAAAACTGTTTTTT. The chain carries TRBV28 and TRBJ1-4; 11 positions agree with TRBD1. This CDR3 is built from 15 residues. CDR1 and CDR2 from the germline V gene are MDHEN and SYDVKM. Losses at the gene ends were 1 base for V and 8 bases for J; bases not matched to a gene: 3.

This clone was recorded a few times. The chain is built from TRBV5-6 and TRBJ2-3, with a possible D match to TRBD2 (6 bases). CDR1 and CDR2 from the germline V gene are SGHDT and YYEEEE. This CDR3 comprises 14 residues. Trimming removed 0 bases at V and 2 bases at J, with 7 bases between. CDR3 sequence reads: CASSLVRDTDTQYF. CDR3 DNA: TGTGCCAGCAGCTTGGTGCGGGACACAGATACGCAGTATTTT. The full variable domain, completed using reference TRBV5-6 and TRBJ2-3, is DAGVTQSPTHLIKTRGQQVTLRCSPKSGHDTVSWYQQALGQGPQFIFQYYEEEERQRGNFPDRFSGHQFPNYSSELNVNALLLGDSALYLCASSLVRDTDTQYFGPGTRLTVL.

This sequence joins TRBV28 and TRBJ2-7; 8 nucleotides align to TRBD1. The CDR3 totals 15 residues. J was trimmed by 9 bases and V by 4 bases; bases with no gene match: 14. Germline V CDR1 and CDR2: MDHEN, SYDVKM. CDR3 amino acids: CASSSSKSRGQGQYF. The CDR3 region has the DNA TGTGCCAGCAGTTCATCGAAGTCCAGGGGGCAAGGGCAGTACTTC.

The V gene is TRBV6-5, the J gene TRBJ1-2; TRBD1 agrees at 12 bases. The germline CDR1 and CDR2 sequences are MNHEY and SVGAGI. This CDR3 contains 15 residues. The trim removed 4 bases at V and 7 bases at J, leaving 7 bases unmatched. CDR3 loop: CASSWTGTGGIGYTF. CDR3 bases: TGTGCCAGCAGTTGGACCGGGACAGGGGGCATTGGCTACACCTTC.

This clone has a single count. The chain has TRBV9 and TRBJ2-5, with D tentatively TRBD1 (5 bases). Germline values: CDR1 SGDLS, CDR2 YYNGEE. Between the trimmed V and J ends, which lost 1 base and 3 bases, there was a span of 25 bases. The CDR3 is 19 amino acids. CDR3 in amino acids: CASSVKGLVKGTPKETQYF. In DNA form, the CDR3 reads TGTGCCAGCAGCGTAAAGGGGCTGGTTAAGGGAACTCCCAAAGAGACCCAGTACTTC.

The chain carries TRBV18 and TRBJ1-6; weak D call: TRBD1 (6 bases). The germline gives CDR1 KGHSH, CDR2 LQKENI. The V end was cut by 3 bases, the J end by 10 bases, with 19 bases between. The CDR3 spans 16 residues. CDR3: CASSPTGGALGSPLHF. Written as DNA, the CDR3 is TGTGCCAGCTCACCGACCGGGGGGGCACTTGGGTCACCCCTCCACTTT.

The chain carries TRBV19 and TRBJ1-1; 9 bases are shared with TRBD1. Germline V CDR1 and CDR2: LNHDA, SQIVND (reference sequence). CDR3 size: 13 residues. The J segment lost 11 bases and the V segment lost 5 bases, leaving 9 bases of the junction unmatched. Here the CDR3 reads CASSSRQGGRAFF. CDR3 DNA: TGTGCCAGTAGTTCTCGACAGGGGGGTAGGGCTTTCTTT.

J is TRBJ2-1 and V is TRBV28; perhaps TRBD1 as D (6 bases). Germline V lookup: CDR1 MDHEN, CDR2 SYDVKM. V lost 5 bases to trimming and J lost 4 bases, with 15 bases between them. The CDR3 spans 15 residues. The CDR3 loop is CASSPTGTQYNEQFF. The DNA for the CDR3 is TGTGCCAGCAGTCCGACAGGTACCCAATACAATGAGCAGTTCTTC.

CDR3 nucleotides: TGTGCCAGCAGTTTTCATCCGGGACAGAGAAATGAAAAACTGTTTTTT. Translating gives CASSFHPGQRNEKLFF. The chain uses TRBV28 and TRBJ1-4; 7 bases line up with TRBD1. Trimming removed 3 bases from V and 5 bases from J; junction bases left unmatched: 9. This CDR3 region has 16 residues. Germline CDR1 and CDR2: MDHEN and SYDVKM.

The J gene is TRBJ1-5, the V gene TRBV24-1; TRBD1 matches 8 bases. The trim removed 4 bases at V and 2 bases at J, leaving 6 bases unmatched. Germline lookup yields CDR1 KGHDR and CDR2 SFDVKD. The length of the CDR3 is 16 residues. This CDR3 is CATSDPGQGGNQPQHF. The CDR3 DNA sequence: TGTGCCACCAGTGACCCCGGACAGGGTGGCAATCAGCCCCAGCATTTT.

The rearrangement uses TRBV10-3 and TRBJ2-2, with 7 bases that match TRBD1. This CDR3 comprises 15 residues. Germline V CDR1 and CDR2: ENHRY, SYGVKD. V shed 8 bases, J shed 0 bases, and the junction held 6 bases outside the gene matches. In DNA, the CDR3 is TGTGCCATCTCAGACAGGGCCCCGAACACCGGGGAGCTGTTTTTT. It translates to CAISDRAPNTGELFF.

This clone has a handful of counts. The chain links TRBV5-1 to TRBJ2-3; 7 positions agree with TRBD1. This CDR3 comprises 15 residues. After removal of 0 bases from V and 4 bases from J, the junction contained 5 bases not matched to a gene. Germline lookup yields CDR1 SGHRS and CDR2 YFSETQ. The CDR3 DNA sequence: TGCGCCAGCAGCTTGGAAACAGGGGCGGCAGATACGCAGTATTTT. This gives the protein CASSLETGAADTQYF. Combining the CDR3 with reference TRBV5-1 and TRBJ2-3 gives the whole variable domain KAGVTQTPRYLIKTRGQQVTLSCSPISGHRSVSWYQQTPGQGLQFLFEYFSETQRNKGNFPGRFSGRQFSNSRSEMNVSTLELGDSALYLCASSLETGAADTQYFGPGTRLTVL.

The chain is built from TRBV11-3 and TRBJ1-1; D uncertain. Trimming left V 3 bases short and J 1 base short, with 3 bases between. Germline V CDR1 and CDR2: SGHNT, YENEEA. The CDR3 runs to 12 residues. The CDR3 reads CASSLRNTEAFF. The CDR3 nucleotides are TGTGCCAGCAGCTTGAGGAACACTGAAGCTTTCTTT.

This rearrangement joins TRBV10-3 to TRBJ2-5; the D is unclear. Trimming cost V 2 bases and J 2 bases, with 9 bases left between them. Looked up from germline, CDR1 is ENHRY and CDR2 is SYGVKD. CDR3 length: 14 amino acids. The CDR3 DNA reads as TGTGCCATCAGTGAGCAAGAGAAACAAGAGACCCAGTACTTC. It is translated as CAISEQEKQETQYF.

CDR3: CASSHPEGQSFEGGYTF. CDR3 nucleotide sequence: TGTGCCAGCAGCCACCCCGAGGGACAGTCATTCGAAGGTGGCTACACCTTC. J is TRBJ1-2 and V is TRBV4-2; 7 bases are a match to TRBD1. The length of the CDR3 is 17 residues. The V and J ends lost 3 bases and 7 bases, in that order; junction bases with no gene match: 17. Germline V gives CDR1 LGHNA, CDR2 YNFKEQ.

This sequence joins TRBV7-2 and TRBJ2-7; 11 positions agree with TRBD2. The V segment lost 2 bases and the J segment 5 bases; nucleotides outside the gene matches: 11. This CDR3 contains 17 residues. The germline V gene encodes CDR1 SGHTA and CDR2 FQGNSA. CDR3 nucleotides: TGTGCCAGCAGCTTAAGAGGTAGCGGGAGGGCCATGCACGAGCAGTACTTC. Translated: CASSLRGSGRAMHEQYF. Combining the CDR3 with reference TRBV7-2 and TRBJ2-7 gives the whole variable domain GAGVSQSPSNKVTEKGKDVELRCDPISGHTALYWYRQSLGQGLEFLIYFQGNSAPDKSGLPSDRFSAERTGGSVSTLTIQRTQQEDSAVYLCASSLRGSGRAMHEQYFGPGTRLTVT.

This clone was observed once. The chain couples TRBV7-2 to TRBJ1-6, with 8 positions matching TRBD1. This CDR3 is built from 13 residues. V was clipped by 5 bases and J by 9 bases; unmatched bases: 3. Germline V gives CDR1 SGHTA, CDR2 FQGNSA. CDR3 sequence reads: CASSVDRGSPLHF. The CDR3 nucleotides are TGTGCCAGCAGCGTCGACAGGGGTTCACCCCTCCACTTT.

V gene TRBV7-2 combines with J gene TRBJ2-7, with 15 bases fitting TRBD2. Per the germline V gene, CDR1 is SGHTA and CDR2 is FQGNSA. The CDR3 runs to 16 residues. Germline trimming cut 1 base from V and 6 bases from J; bases unmatched to any gene: 4. This CDR3 is CASSLVWTSGRVEQYF. The CDR3 DNA follows: TGTGCCAGCAGCTTAGTCTGGACTAGCGGGAGGGTCGAGCAGTACTTC.

The chain couples TRBV9 to TRBJ1-2, with D unresolved. The CDR3 is 13 amino acids. Germline-derived CDR1 and CDR2 are SGDLS and YYNGEE. The V gene lost 4 bases and the J gene lost 6 bases, with 13 bases spanning the gap. The chain's CDR3 is CASSLDGVDGYTF. The CDR3 DNA reads TGTGCCAGCAGCCTCGACGGAGTTGATGGCTACACCTTC.

This clone appeared a few times. The chain carries TRBV19 and TRBJ1-5, with TRBD1 identical over 10 bases. Germline CDR1 and CDR2: LNHDA and SQIVND (reference sequence). The ends lost 5 bases at V and 4 bases at J; junction bases unmatched: 2. The CDR3 loop spans 14 amino acids. Here the CDR3 reads CASSLDRGNQPQHF. In DNA form, the CDR3 reads TGTGCCAGTAGTCTGGACAGGGGGAATCAGCCCCAGCATTTT.

The rearrangement links TRBV19 to TRBJ1-2, with 8 bases fitting TRBD1. Trimming at V came to 5 bases and at J to 2 bases, leaving 7 bases not matched to a gene. CDR1 and CDR2 from the germline V gene are LNHDA and SQIVND (reference sequence). This CDR3 has 15 residues. The CDR3 loop is CASSGNGQGNYGYTF. CDR3 bases: TGTGCCAGTAGTGGTAACGGACAGGGAAACTATGGCTACACCTTC. The complete variable domain, with remaining parts taken from reference TRBV19 and TRBJ1-2, reads DGGITQSPKYLFRKEGQNVTLSCEQNLNHDAMYWYRQDPGQGLRLIYYSQIVNDFQKGDIAEGYSVSREKKESFPLTVTSAQKNPTAFYLCASSGNGQGNYGYTFGSGTRLTVV.

V gene TRBV19 combines with J gene TRBJ1-5, with 9 bases fitting TRBD1. The CDR3 has 13 residues. V lost 8 bases, J lost 5 bases, and 4 bases stayed unmatched. Germline values: CDR1 LNHDA, CDR2 SQIVND (reference sequence). CDR3 residues: CASEGQGYQPQHF. The CDR3 DNA is TGTGCCAGTGAGGGACAGGGATATCAGCCCCAGCATTTT.

As for this clone: The junction departs from germline at one end; a sequencing error may be responsible. This sequence joins TRBV10-3 and TRBJ2-1; 7 bases match TRBD2. CDR1 is ENHRY and CDR2 is SYGVKD in the germline V gene. The CDR3 is made up of 13 amino acids. CDR3 nucleotide sequence: TGTGCCGTCAGCGGGGTTCCCTACAATGAGCAGTTCTTC. Translating it yields CAVSGVPYNEQFF.

This clone has more than one count but fewer than ten. The CDR3 nucleotides read TGTGCCAGCAGTGAACACCAGGATACTAGCACAGATACGCAGTATTTT. It encodes CASSEHQDTSTDTQYF. V usage is TRBV2 and J usage is TRBJ2-3; D unclear. Germline CDR1 SNHLY, CDR2 FYNNEI. V dropped 2 bases and J dropped 0 bases, with 12 bases sitting between them. The CDR3 totals 16 residues.

This clone was counted a single time. The chain employs TRBV5-4 and TRBJ2-5, with TRBD2 as a possible D gene (6 bases). The CDR3 sequence is 14 residues long. V was clipped by 8 bases and J by 5 bases, with 19 bases between them. Germline-derived CDR1 and CDR2 are SGHNT and YYREEE (reference sequence). The CDR3 sequence is CASGPGRGPETQYF. Written as DNA, the CDR3 is TGTGCCAGTGGGCCCGGGCGGGGTCCGGAGACCCAGTACTTC.

V gene TRBV28 combines with J gene TRBJ1-1; 8 nucleotides align to TRBD1. Germline CDR1 and CDR2: MDHEN and SYDVKM. This CDR3 has 15 residues. With 6 bases clipped from V and 0 bases from J, the junction kept 6 bases outside the gene matches. CDR3 loop: CASSRTGFLNTEAFF. CDR3 DNA sequence: TGTGCCAGCAGCCGGACAGGGTTTCTGAACACTGAAGCTTTCTTT.

The chain joins TRBV30 to TRBJ1-2; no clear D. V was trimmed by 1 base and J by 11 bases, leaving 11 bases between them. Germline CDR1 reads GTSNPN; CDR2 reads SVGIG (reference sequence). This CDR3 spans 11 amino acids. The CDR3 protein is CAWSAPPRYTF. DNA for the CDR3: TGTGCCTGGAGTGCGCCGCCGCGGTACACCTTC.

The chain couples TRBV19 to TRBJ1-1; 9 bases line up with TRBD1. Germline loops: CDR1 LNHDA, CDR2 SQIVND (reference sequence). This CDR3 region has 15 residues. With 7 bases clipped from V and 4 bases from J, the junction kept 10 bases outside the gene matches. This CDR3 reads CASTSLPGQGTEAFF. For the CDR3, the DNA is TGTGCCAGTACCTCTTTACCGGGACAGGGCACTGAAGCTTTCTTT.